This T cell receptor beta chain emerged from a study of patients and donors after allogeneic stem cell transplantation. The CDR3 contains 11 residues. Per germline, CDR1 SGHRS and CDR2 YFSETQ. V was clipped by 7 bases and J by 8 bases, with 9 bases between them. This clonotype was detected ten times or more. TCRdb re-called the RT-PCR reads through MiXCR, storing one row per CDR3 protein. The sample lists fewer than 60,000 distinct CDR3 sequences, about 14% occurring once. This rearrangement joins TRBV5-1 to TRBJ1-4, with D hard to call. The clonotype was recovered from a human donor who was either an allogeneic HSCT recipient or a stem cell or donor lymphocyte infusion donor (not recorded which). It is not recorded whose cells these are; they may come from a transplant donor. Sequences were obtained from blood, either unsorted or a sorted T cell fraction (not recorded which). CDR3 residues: CASAAGEKLFF. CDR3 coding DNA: TGCGCCAGCGCCGCGGGGGAAAAACTGTTTTTT.